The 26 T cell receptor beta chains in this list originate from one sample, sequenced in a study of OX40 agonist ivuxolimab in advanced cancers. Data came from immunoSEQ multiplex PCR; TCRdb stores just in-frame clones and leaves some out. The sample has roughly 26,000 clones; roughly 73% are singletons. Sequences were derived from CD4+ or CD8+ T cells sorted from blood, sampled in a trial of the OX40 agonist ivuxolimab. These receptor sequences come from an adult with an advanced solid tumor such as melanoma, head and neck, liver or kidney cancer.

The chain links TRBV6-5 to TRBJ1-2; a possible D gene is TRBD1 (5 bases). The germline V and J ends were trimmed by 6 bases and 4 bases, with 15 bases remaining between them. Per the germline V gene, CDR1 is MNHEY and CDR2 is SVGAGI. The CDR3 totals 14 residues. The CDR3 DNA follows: TGTGCCAGCAGACCCCTTGGGGACCTCTATGGCTACACCTTC. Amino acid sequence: CASRPLGDLYGYTF.

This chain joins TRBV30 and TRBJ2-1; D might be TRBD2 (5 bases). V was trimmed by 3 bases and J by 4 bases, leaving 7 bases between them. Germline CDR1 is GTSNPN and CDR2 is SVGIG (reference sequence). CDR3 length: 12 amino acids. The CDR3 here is CAWSGGYNEQFF. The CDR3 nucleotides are TGTGCCTGGAGCGGCGGGTACAATGAGCAGTTCTTC.

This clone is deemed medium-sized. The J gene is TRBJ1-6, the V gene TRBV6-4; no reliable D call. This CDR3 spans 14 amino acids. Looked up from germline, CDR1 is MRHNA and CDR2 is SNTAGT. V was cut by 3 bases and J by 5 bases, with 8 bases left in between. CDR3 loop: CASSESGNNSPLHF. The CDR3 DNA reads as TGTGCCAGCAGTGAATCTGGGAATAATTCACCCCTCCACTTT.

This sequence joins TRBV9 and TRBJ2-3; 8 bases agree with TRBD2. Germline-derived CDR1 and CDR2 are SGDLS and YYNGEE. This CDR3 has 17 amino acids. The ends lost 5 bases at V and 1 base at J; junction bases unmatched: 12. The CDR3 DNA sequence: TGTGCCAGCAGTGCAGCGGGGGCCATCCCGGGCACAGATACGCAGTATTTT. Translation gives CASSAAGAIPGTDTQYF. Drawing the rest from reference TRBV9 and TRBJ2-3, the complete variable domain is DSGVTQTPKHLITATGQRVTLRCSPRSGDLSVYWYQQSLDQGLQFLIQYYNGEERAKGNILERFSAQQFPDLHSELNLSSLELGDSALYFCASSAAGAIPGTDTQYFGPGTRLTVL.

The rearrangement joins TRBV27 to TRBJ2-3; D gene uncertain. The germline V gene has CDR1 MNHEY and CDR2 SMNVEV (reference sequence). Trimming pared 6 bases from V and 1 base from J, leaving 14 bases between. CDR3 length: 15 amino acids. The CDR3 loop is CASSLDPPGTDTQYF. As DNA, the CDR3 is TGTGCCAGCAGCTTGGACCCGCCCGGCACAGATACGCAGTATTTT.

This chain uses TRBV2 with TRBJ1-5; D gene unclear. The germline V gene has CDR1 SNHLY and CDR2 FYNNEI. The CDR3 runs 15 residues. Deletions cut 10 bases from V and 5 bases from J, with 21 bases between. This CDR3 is CATRTLGTTDQPQHF. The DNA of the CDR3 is TGTGCCACCCGGACCCTCGGCACGACGGATCAGCCCCAGCATTTT.

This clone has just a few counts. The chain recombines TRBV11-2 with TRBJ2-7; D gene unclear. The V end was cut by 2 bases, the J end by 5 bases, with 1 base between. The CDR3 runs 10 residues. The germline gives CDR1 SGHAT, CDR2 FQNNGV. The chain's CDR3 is CASSLHEQYF. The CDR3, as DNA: TGTGCCAGCAGCTTACACGAGCAGTACTTC. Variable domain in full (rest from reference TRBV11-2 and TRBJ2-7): EAGVAQSPRYKIIEKRQSVAFWCNPISGHATLYWYQQILGQGPKLLIQFQNNGVVDDSQLPKDRFSAERLKGVDSTLKIQPAKLEDSAVYLCASSLHEQYFGPGTRLTVT.

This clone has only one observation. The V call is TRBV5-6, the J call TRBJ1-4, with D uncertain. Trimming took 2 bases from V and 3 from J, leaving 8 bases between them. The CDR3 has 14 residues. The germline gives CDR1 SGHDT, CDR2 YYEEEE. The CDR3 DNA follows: TGTGCCAGCAGCTTTGGAAGTTCTAATGAAAAACTGTTTTTT. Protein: CASSFGSSNEKLFF.

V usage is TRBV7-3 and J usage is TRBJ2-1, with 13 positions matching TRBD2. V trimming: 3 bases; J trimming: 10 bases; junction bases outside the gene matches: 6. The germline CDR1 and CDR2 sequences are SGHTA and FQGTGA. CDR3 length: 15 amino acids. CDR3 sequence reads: CASSFTSGGAEEQFF. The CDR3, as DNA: TGTGCCAGCAGCTTTACTAGCGGGGGGGCGGAGGAGCAGTTCTTC.

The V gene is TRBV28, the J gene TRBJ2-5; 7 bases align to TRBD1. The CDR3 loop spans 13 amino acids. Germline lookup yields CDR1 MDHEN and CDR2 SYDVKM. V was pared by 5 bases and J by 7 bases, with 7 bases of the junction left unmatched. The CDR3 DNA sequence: TGTGCCAGCAGTCCGGGGACAGACCTGACCCAGTACTTC. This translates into CASSPGTDLTQYF.

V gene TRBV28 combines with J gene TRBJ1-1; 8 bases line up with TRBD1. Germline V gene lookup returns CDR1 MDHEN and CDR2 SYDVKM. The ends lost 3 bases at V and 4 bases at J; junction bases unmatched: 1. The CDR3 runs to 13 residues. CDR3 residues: CASSFQGATEAFF. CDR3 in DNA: TGTGCCAGCAGTTTTCAGGGGGCCACTGAAGCTTTCTTT.

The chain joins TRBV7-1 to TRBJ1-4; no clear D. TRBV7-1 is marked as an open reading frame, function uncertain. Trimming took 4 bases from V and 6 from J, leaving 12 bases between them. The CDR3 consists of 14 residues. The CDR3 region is CASSFLREDEKLFF. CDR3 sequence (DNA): TGTGCCAGCAGCTTCCTGCGGGAGGATGAAAAACTGTTTTTT.

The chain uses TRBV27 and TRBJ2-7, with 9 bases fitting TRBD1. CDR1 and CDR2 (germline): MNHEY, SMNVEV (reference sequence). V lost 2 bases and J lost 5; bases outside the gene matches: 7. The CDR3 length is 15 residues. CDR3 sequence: CASSLEGTGYHEQYF. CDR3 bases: TGTGCCAGCAGTTTAGAGGGGACAGGGTATCACGAGCAGTACTTC.

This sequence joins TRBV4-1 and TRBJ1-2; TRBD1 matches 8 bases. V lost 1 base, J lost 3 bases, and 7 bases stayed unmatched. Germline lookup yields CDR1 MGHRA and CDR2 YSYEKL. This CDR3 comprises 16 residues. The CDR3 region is CASSQGVQGEYYGYTF. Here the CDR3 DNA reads TGCGCCAGCAGCCAAGGGGTACAGGGGGAATACTATGGCTACACCTTC.

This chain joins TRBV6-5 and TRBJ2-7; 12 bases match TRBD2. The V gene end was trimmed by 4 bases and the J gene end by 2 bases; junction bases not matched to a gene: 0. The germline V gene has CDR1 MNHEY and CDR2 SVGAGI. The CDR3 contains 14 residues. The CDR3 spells CASSWTSGAYEQYF. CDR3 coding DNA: TGTGCCAGCAGTTGGACTAGCGGGGCCTACGAGCAGTACTTC.

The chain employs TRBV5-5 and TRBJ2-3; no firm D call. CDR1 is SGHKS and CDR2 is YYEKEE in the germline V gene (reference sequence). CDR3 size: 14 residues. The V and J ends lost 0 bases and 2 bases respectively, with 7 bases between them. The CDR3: CASSLVDFTDTQYF. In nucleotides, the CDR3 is TGTGCCAGCAGCTTGGTAGATTTCACAGATACGCAGTATTTT.

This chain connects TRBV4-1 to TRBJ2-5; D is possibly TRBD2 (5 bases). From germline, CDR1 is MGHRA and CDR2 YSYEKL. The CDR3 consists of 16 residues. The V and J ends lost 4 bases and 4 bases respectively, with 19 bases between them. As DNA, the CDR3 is TGCGCCAGCAGCCCTGCGGGTGCAGCATTCGGAGAGACCCAGTACTTC. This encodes CASSPAGAAFGETQYF.

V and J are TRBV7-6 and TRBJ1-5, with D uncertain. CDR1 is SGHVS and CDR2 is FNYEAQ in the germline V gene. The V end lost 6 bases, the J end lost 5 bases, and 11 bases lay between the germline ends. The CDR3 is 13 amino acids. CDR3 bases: TGTGCCAGCAGGCCCAGCCTGCATCAGCCCCAGCATTTT. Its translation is CASRPSLHQPQHF.

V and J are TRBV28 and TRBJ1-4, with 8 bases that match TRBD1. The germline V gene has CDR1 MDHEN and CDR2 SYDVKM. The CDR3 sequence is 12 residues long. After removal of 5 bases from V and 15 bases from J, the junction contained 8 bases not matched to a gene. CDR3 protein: CASSLGQGRMFF. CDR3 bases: TGTGCCAGCAGTCTTGGACAGGGAAGAATGTTTTTT. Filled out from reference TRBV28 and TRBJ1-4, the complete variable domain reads DVKVTQSSRYLVKRTGEKVFLECVQDMDHENMFWYRQDPGLGLRLIYFSYDVKMKEKGDIPEGYSVSREKKERFSLILESASTNQTSMYLCASSLGQGRMFFGSGTQLSVL.

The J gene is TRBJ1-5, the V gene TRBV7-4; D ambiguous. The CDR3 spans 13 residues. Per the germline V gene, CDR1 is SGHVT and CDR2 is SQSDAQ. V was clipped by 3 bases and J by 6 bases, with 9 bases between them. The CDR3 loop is CASSFRWRQPQHF. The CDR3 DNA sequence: TGTGCCAGCAGCTTTCGTTGGCGTCAGCCCCAGCATTTT.

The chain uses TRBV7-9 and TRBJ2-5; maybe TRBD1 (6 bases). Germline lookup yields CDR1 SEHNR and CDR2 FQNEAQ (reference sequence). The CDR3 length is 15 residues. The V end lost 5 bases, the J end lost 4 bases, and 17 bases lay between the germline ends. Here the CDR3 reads CASSPPGQRLETQYF. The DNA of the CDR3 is TGTGCCAGCAGCCCTCCGGGACAACGATTAGAGACCCAGTACTTC. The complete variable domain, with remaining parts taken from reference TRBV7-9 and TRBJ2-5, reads DTGVSQNPRHKITKRGQNVTFRCDPISEHNRLYWYRQTLGQGPEFLTYFQNEAQLEKSRLLSDRFSAERPKGSFSTLEIQRTEQGDSAMYLCASSPPGQRLETQYFGPGTRLLVL.

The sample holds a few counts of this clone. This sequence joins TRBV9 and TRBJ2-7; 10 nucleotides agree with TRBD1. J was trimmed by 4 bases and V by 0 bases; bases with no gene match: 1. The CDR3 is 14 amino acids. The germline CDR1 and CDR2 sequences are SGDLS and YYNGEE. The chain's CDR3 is CASSVVGQGYEQYF. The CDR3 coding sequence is TGTGCCAGCAGCGTAGTGGGACAGGGGTACGAGCAGTACTTC. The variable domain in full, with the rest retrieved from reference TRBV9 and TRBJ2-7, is DSGVTQTPKHLITATGQRVTLRCSPRSGDLSVYWYQQSLDQGLQFLIQYYNGEERAKGNILERFSAQQFPDLHSELNLSSLELGDSALYFCASSVVGQGYEQYFGPGTRLTVT.

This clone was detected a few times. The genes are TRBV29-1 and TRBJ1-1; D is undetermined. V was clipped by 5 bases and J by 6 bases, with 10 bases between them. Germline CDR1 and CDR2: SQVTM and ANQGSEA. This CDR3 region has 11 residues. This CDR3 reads CSVTAGAEAFF. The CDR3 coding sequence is TGCAGCGTTACCGCGGGTGCTGAAGCTTTCTTT.

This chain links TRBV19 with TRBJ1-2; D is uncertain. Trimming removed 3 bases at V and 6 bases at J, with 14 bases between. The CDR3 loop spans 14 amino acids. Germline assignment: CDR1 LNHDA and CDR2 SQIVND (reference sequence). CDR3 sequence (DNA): TGTGCCAGTAGTATTTCCGGACGGAATCATGGCTACACCTTC. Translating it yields CASSISGRNHGYTF.

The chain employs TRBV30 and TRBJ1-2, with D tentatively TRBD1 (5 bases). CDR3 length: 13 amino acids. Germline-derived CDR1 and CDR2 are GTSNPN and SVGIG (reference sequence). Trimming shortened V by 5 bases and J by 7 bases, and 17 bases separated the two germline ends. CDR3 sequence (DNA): TGTGCCTGGGAGGGAGAGGGGATGGCTGGCTACACCTTC. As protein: CAWEGEGMAGYTF.

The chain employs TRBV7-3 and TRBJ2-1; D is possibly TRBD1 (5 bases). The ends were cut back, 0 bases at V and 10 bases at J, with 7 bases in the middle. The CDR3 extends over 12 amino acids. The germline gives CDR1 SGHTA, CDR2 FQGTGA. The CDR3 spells CASSLTGEEQFF. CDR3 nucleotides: TGTGCCAGCAGCTTAACAGGGGAAGAGCAGTTCTTC.